This T cell receptor beta chain was sequenced in a study of blood T cell repertoires in COVID-19. Profiling relied on immunoSEQ multiplex PCR, and the TCRdb table lists in-frame clones only, not all of them. This table has some 530,000 clones, roughly nine tenths appearing once. Study members were between about 18 and 100 years old and lived in about two dozen US regions. The CDR3 runs 14 residues. The J segment lost 2 bases and the V segment lost 4 bases, leaving 4 bases of the junction unmatched. The V gene's germline CDR1 is MNHEY and CDR2 SVGAGI. The source of this sequence is a woman aged 60-75 years who had recovered from COVID-19. This chain joins TRBV6-5 and TRBJ1-2, with 7 bases lining up with TRBD1. Source material: PBMCs or T cells enriched from blood (not recorded which). The CDR3 DNA reads TGTGCCAGCAGTTCAGGGGGATTCAACTATGGCTACACCTTC. This sequence encodes CASSSGGFNYGYTF.